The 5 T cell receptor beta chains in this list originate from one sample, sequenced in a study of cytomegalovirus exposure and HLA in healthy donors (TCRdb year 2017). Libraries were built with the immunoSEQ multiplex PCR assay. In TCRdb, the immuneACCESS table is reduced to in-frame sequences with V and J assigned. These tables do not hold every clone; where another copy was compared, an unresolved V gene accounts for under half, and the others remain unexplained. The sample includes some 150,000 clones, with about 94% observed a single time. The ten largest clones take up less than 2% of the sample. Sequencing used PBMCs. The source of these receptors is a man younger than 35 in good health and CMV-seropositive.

CDR3 sequence: CASRRLLQETQYF. As DNA, the CDR3 is TGTGCCAGCAGAAGACTCCTCCAAGAGACCCAGTACTTC. The chain is built from TRBV6-5 and TRBJ2-5; D gene uncertain. With 6 bases removed from V and 1 base from J, the gap between germline ends came to 9 bases. There are 13 residues in the CDR3. In germline, CDR1 is MNHEY, CDR2 SVGAGI.

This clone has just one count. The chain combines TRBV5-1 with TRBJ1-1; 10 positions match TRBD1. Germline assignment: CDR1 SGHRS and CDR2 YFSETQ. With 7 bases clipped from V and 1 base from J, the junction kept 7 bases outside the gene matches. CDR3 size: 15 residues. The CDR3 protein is CASSGTGASNTEAFF. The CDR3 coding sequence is TGCGCCAGCTCCGGGACAGGGGCGTCGAACACTGAAGCTTTCTTT.

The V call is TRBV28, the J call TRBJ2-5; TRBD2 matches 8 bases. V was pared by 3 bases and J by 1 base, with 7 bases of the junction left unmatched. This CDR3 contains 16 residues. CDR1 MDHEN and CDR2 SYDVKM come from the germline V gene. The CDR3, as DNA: TGTGCCAGCAGTTTTTTGACGGGAGGGGGCCAAGAGACCCAGTACTTC. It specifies CASSFLTGGGQETQYF.

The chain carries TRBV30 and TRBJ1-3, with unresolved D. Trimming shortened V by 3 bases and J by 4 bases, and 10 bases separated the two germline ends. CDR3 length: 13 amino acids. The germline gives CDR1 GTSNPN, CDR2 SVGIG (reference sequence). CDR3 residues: CAWSKGGGNTIYF. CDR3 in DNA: TGTGCCTGGAGCAAAGGCGGCGGAAACACCATATATTTT.

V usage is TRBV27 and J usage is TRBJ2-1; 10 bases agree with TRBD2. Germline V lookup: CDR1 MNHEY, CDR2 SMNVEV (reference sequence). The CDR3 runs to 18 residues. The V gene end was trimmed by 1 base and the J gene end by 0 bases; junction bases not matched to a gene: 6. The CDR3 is CASSLWGLALSSYNEQFF. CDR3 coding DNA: TGTGCCAGCAGTTTATGGGGACTAGCGTTAAGCTCCTACAATGAGCAGTTCTTC.